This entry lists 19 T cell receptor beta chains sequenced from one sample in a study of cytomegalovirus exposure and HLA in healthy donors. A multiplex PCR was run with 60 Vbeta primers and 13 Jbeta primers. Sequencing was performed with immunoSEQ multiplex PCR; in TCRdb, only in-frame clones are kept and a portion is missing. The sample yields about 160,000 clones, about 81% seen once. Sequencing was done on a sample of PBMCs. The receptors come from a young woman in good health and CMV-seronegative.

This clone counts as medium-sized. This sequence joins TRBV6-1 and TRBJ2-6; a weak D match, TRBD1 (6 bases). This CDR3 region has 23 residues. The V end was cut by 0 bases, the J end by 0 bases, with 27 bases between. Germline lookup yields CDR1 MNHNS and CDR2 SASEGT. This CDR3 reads CASSEASEDSPWNARSGANVLTF. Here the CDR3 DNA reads TGTGCCAGCAGTGAAGCCTCGGAGGACAGCCCCTGGAATGCCCGCTCTGGGGCCAACGTCCTGACTTTC.

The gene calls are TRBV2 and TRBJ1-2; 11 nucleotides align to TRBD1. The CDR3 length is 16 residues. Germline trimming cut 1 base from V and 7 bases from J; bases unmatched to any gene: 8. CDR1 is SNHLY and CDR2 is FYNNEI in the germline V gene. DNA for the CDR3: TGTGCCAGCAGTGAAGTTTGGACAGGGGGCTTCGGTGGCTACACCTTC. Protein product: CASSEVWTGGFGGYTF.

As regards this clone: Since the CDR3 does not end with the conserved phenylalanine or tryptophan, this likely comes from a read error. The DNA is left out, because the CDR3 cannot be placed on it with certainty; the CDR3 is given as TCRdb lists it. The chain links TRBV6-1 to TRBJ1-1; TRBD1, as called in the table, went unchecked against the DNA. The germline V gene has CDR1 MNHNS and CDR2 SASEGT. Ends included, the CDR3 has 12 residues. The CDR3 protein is CASSDQGEGDGT.

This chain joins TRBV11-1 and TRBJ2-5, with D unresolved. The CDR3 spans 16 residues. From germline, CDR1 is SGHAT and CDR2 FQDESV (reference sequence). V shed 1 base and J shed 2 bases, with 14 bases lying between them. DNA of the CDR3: TGTGCCAGCAGCTTAGTTAAGTTCGGGTCACAAGAGACCCAGTACTTC. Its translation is CASSLVKFGSQETQYF.

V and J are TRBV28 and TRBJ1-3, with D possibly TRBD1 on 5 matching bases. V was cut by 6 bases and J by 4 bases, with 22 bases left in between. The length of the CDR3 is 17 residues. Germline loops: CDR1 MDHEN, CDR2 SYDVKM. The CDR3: CASRPPGLLPSGNTIYF. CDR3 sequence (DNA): TGTGCCAGCAGGCCACCGGGACTTCTACCTTCGGGAAACACCATATATTTT.

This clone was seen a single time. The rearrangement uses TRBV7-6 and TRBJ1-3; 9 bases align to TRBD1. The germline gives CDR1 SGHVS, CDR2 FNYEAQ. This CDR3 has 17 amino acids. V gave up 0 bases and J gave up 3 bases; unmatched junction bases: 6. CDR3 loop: CASSLAIQGALGNTIYF. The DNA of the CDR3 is TGTGCCAGCAGCTTAGCGATACAGGGGGCGCTTGGAAACACCATATATTTT.

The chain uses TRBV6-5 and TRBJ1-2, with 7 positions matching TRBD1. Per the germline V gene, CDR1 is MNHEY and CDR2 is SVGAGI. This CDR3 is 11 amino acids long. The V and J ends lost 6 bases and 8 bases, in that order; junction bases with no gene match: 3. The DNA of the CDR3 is TGTGCCAGCAGACAGGGGCAGGGCTACACCTTC. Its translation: CASRQGQGYTF.

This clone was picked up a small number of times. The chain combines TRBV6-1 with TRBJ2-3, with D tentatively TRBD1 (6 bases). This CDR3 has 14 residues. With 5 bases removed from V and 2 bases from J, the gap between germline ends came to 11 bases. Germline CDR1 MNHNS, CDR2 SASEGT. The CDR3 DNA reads TGTGCCAGCAGTCTAACAGGGAACACAGATACGCAGTATTTT. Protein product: CASSLTGNTDTQYF.

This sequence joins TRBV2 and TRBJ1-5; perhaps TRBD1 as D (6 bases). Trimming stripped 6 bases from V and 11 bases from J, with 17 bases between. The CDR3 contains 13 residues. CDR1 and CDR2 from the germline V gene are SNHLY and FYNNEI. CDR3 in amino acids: CASSSNRDRAQHF. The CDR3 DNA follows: TGTGCCAGCAGCTCCAACAGGGATAGAGCCCAGCATTTT.

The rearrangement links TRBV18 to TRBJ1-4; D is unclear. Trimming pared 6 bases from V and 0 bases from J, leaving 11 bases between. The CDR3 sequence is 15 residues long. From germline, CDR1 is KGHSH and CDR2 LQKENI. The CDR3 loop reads CASSHKETTNEKLFF. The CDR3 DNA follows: TGTGCCAGCTCGCACAAGGAGACAACTAATGAAAAACTGTTTTTT.

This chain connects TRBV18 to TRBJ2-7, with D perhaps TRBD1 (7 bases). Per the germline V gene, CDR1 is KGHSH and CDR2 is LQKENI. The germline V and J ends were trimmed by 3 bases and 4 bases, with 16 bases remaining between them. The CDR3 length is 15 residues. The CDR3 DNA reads TGTGCCAGCTCACCCCAGGAGGGGGCAAGATACGAGCAGTACTTC. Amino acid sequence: CASSPQEGARYEQYF.

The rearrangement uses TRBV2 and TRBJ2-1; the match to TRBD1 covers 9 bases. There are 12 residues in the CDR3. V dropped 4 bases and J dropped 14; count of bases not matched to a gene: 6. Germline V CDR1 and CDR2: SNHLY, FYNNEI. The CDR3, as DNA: TGTGCCAGCAGTGTAACCGGGACAGGGAAGTTCTTC. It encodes CASSVTGTGKFF.

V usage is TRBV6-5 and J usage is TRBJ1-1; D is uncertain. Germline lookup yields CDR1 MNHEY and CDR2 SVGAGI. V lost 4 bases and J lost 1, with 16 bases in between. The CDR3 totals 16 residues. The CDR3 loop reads CASSSVIGRTNTEAFF. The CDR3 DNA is TGTGCCAGCAGTTCCGTTATAGGGAGAACGAACACTGAAGCTTTCTTT.

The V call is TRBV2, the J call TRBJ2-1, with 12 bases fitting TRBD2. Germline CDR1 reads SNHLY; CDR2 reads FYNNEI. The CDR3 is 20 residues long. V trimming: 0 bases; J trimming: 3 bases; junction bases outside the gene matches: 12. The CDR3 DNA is TGTGCCAGCAGTGAAGCCGCCGCGACTAGCGGGGGCCCCCGCTACAATGAGCAGTTCTTC. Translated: CASSEAAATSGGPRYNEQFF.

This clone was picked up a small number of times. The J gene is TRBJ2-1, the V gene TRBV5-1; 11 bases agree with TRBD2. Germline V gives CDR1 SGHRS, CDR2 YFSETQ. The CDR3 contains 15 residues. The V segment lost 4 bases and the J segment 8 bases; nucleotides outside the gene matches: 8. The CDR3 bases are TGCGCCAGCAGCCAGGGACTAGCGGTTTACGATGAGCAGTTCTTC. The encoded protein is CASSQGLAVYDEQFF.

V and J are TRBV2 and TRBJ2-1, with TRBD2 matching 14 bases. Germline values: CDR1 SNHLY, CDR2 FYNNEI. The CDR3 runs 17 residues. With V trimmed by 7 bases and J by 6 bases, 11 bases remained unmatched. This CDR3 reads CASTYQGLAGVGNEQFF. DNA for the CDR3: TGTGCCAGCACCTATCAGGGACTAGCGGGAGTCGGCAATGAGCAGTTCTTC.

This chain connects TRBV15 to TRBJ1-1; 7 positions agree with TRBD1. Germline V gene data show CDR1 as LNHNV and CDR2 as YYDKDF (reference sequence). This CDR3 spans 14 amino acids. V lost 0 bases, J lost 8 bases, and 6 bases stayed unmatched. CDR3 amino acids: CATSRDDRVSEAFF. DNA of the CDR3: TGTGCCACCAGCAGAGATGACAGGGTATCGGAAGCTTTCTTT. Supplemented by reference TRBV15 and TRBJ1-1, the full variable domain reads DAMVIQNPRYQVTQFGKPVTLSCSQTLNHNVMYWYQQKSSQAPKLLFHYYDKDFNNEADTPDNFQSRRPNTSFCFLDIRSPGLGDTAMYLCATSRDDRVSEAFFGQGTRLTVV.

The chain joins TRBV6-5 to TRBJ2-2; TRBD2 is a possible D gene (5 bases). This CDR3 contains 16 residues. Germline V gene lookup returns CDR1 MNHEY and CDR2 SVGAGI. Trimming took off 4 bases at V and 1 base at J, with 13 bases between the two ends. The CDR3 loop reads CASSWSGELNTGELFF. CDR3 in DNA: TGTGCCAGCAGTTGGAGCGGTGAGCTGAACACCGGGGAGCTGTTTTTT.

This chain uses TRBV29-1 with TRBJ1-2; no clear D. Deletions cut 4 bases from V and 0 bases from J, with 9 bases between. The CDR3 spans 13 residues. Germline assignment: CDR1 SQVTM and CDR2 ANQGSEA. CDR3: CSVASTTNYGYTF. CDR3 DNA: TGCAGCGTTGCATCGACTACTAACTATGGCTACACCTTC. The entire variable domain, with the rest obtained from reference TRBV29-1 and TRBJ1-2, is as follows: SAVISQKPSRDICQRGTSLTIQCQVDSQVTMMFWYRQQPGQSLTLIATANQGSEATYESGFVIDKFPISRPNLTFSTLTVSNMSPEDSSIYLCSVASTTNYGYTFGSGTRLTVV.